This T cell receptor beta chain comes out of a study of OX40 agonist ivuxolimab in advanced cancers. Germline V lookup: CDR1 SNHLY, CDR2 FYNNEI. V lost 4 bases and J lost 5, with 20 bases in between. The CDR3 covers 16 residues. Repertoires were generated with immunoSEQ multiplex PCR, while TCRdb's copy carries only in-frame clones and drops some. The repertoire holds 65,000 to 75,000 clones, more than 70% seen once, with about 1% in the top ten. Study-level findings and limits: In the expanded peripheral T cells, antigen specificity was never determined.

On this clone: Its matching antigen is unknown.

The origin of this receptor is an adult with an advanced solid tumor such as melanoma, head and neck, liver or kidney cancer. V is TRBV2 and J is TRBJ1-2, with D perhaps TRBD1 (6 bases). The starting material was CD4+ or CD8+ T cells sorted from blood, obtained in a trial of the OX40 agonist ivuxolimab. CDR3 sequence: CASSGRTVLPSYGYTF. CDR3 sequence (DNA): TGTGCCAGCAGTGGCCGGACAGTCCTTCCAAGTTATGGCTACACCTTC.